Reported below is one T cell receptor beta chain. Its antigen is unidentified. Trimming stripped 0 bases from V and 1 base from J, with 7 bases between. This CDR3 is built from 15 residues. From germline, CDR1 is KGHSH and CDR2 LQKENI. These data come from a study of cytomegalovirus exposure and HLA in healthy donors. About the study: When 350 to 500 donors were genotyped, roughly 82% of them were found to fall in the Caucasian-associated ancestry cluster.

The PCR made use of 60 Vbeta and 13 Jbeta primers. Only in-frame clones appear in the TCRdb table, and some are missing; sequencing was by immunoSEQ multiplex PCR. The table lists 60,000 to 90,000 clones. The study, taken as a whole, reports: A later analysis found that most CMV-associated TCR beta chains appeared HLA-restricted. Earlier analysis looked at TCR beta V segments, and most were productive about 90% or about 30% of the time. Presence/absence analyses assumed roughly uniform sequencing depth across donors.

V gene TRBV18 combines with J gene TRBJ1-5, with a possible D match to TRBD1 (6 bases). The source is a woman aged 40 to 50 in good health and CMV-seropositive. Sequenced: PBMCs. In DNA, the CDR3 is TGTGCCAGCTCACCACCGGGGGCAAGCAATCAGCCCCAGCATTTT. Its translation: CASSPPGASNQPQHF. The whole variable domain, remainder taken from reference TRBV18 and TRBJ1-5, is NAGVMQNPRHLVRRRGQEARLRCSPMKGHSHVYWYRQLPEEGLKFMVYLQKENIIDESGMPKERFSAEFPKEGPSILRIQQVVRGDSAAYFCASSPPGASNQPQHFGDGTRLSIL.